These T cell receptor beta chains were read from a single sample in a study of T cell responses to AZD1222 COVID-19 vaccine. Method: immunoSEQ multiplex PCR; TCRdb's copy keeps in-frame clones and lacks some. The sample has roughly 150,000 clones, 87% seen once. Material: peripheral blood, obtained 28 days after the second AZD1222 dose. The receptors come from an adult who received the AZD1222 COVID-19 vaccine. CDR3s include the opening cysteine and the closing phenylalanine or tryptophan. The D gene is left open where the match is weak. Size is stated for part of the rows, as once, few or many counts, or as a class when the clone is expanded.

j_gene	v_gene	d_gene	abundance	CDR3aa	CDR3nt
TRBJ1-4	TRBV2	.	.	CASSEQFKNEKLFF	TGTGCCAGCAGTGAGCAGTTTAAGAATGAAAAACTGTTTTTT
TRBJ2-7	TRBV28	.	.	CASSQTGISFYEQYF	TGTGCCAGCAGTCAAACAGGGATATCCTTCTACGAGCAGTACTTC
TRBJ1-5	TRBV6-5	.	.	CASGKNMFDNQPQHF	TGTGCCAGCGGGAAGAATATGTTCGACAATCAGCCCCAGCATTTT
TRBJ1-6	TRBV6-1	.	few	CASSEDRLSPLHF	TGTGCCAGCAGTGAAGACAGGCTCTCACCCCTCCACTTT
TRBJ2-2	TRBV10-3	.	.	CAISREPASTGELFF	TGTGCCATCAGTCGAGAGCCCGCGAGCACCGGGGAGCTGTTTTTT
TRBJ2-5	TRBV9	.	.	CASSPRGGSVETQYF	TGTGCCAGCAGCCCCCGAGGGGGGTCAGTAGAGACCCAGTACTTC
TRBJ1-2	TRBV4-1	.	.	CASSQDEGQARGYTF	TGCGCCAGCAGCCAAGATGAGGGACAAGCGAGGGGCTACACCTTC
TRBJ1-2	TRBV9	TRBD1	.	CASSVATGANYGYTF	TGTGCCAGCAGCGTAGCTACAGGGGCGAACTATGGCTACACCTTC
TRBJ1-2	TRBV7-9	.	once	CASSLETAGHGYTF	TGTGCCAGCAGCTTAGAAACGGCAGGACATGGCTACACCTTC
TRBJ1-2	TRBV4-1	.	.	CASSQGTWSGYTF	TGCGCCAGCAGCCAAGGGACGTGGAGCGGCTACACCTTC